This T cell receptor delta chain is from a study of gamma-delta chains in newborns, infants, children. Across the whole study: Polyclonal expansion of innate γδ T cells after birth follows microbial exposure.

Germline-derived CDR1 and CDR2 are GEAIGNYY and EKD. The CDR3 runs to 16 residues. This clone was detected only a few times. Sequence at one end of the junction differs from germline and may be a read error. This sample includes further DNA sequences coding for the same CDR3. TCRdb re-called the reads using CATT. Here the sample spans approximately 12,000 delta-chain clones, about 8.8% being singletons. Sample: blood. This chain uses TRDV2 with TRDJ1, with D hard to call. The origin of this receptor is a child who was a newborn, infant or young child, either healthy, febrile or measles-vaccinated (not recorded which). The CDR3 sequence: CACDTVLEKYTDKLIF. CDR3 bases: TGTGCCTGCGACACCGTTCTGGAGAAGTACACCGATAAACTCATCTTT.